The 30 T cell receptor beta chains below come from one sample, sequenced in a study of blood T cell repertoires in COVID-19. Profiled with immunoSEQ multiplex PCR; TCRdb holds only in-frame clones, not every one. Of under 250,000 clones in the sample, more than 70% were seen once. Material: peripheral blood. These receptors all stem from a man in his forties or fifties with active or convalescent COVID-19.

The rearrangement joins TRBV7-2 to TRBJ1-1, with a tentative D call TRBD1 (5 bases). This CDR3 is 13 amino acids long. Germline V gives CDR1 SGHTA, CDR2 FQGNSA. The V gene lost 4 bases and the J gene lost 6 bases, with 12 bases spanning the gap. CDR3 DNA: TGTGCCAGCAGCTCAGGGAGGGTTGCTGAAGCTTTCTTT. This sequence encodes CASSSGRVAEAFF.

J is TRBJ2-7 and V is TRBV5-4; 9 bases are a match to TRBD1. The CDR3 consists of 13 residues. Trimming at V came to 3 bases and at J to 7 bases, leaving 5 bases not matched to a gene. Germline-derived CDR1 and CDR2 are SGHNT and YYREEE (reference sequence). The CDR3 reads CASSSTGGREQYF. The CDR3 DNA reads TGTGCCAGCAGCTCGACAGGGGGTCGAGAGCAGTACTTC.

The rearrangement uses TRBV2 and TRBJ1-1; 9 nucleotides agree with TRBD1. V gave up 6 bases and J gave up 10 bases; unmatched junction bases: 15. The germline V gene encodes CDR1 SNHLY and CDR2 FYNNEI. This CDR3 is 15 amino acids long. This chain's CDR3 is CASSGMDRGGGRAFF. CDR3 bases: TGTGCCAGCAGCGGGATGGACAGGGGCGGAGGGCGAGCTTTCTTT.

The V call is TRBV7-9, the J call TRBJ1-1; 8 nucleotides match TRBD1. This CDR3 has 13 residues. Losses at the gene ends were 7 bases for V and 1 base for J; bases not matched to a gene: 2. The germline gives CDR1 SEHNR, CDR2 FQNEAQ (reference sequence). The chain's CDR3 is CASKGQGNTEAFF. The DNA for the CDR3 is TGTGCCAGCAAAGGACAGGGGAACACTGAAGCTTTCTTT. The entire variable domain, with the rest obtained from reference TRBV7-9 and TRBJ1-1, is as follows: DTGVSQNPRHKITKRGQNVTFRCDPISEHNRLYWYRQTLGQGPEFLTYFQNEAQLEKSRLLSDRFSAERPKGSFSTLEIQRTEQGDSAMYLCASKGQGNTEAFFGQGTRLTVV.

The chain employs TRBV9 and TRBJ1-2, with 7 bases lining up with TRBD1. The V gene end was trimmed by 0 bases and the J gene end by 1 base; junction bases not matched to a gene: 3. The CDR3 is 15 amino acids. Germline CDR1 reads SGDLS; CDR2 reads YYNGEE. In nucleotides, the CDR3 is TGTGCCAGCAGCGTAGGGAACAGGGGTAACTATGGCTACACCTTC. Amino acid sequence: CASSVGNRGNYGYTF.

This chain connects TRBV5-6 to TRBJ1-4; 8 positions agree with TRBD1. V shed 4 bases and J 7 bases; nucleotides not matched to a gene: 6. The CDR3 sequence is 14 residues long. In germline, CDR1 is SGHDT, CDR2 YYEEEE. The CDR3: CASSLDREGEKLFF. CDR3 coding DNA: TGTGCCAGCAGCCTGGACAGGGAGGGTGAAAAACTGTTTTTT.

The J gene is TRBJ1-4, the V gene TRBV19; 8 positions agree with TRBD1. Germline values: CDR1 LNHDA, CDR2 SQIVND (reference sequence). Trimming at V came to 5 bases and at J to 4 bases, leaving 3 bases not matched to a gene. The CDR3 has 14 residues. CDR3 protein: CASSGQGVNEKLFF. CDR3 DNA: TGTGCCAGTAGTGGACAGGGTGTTAATGAAAAACTGTTTTTT.

The CDR3 DNA reads as TGTGCCAGCAGTTATCAGGACAAACCTCCCTACGAGCAGTACTTC. Its translation: CASSYQDKPPYEQYF. V usage is TRBV6-5 and J usage is TRBJ2-7, with a possible D match to TRBD1 (5 bases). Trimming took off 3 bases at V and 2 bases at J, with 14 bases between the two ends. CDR1 and CDR2 from the germline V gene are MNHEY and SVGAGI. This CDR3 spans 15 amino acids.

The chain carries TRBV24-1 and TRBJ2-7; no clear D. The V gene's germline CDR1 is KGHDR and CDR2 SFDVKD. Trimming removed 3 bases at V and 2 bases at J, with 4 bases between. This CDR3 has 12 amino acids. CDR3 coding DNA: TGTGCCACCAGTGATGGGCCCTACGAGCAGTACTTC. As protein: CATSDGPYEQYF.

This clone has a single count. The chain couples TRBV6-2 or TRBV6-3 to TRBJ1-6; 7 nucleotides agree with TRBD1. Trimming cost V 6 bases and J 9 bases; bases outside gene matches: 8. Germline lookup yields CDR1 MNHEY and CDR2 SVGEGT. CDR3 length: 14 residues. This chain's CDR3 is CASSSGGAGSPLHF. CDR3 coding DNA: TGTGCCAGCAGCTCAGGGGGTGCGGGTTCACCCCTCCACTTT.

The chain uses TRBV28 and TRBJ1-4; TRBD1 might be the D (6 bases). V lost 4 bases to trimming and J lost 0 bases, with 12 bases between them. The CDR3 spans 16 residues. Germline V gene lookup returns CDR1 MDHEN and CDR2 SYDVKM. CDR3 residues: CASSSAGAATNEKLFF. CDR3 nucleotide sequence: TGTGCCAGCAGTTCCGCGGGGGCAGCAACTAATGAAAAACTGTTTTTT.

The DNA of the CDR3 is TGTGCCAGCAGGAAACCCCAGGGCAGGGATGGCTACACCTTC. Protein sequence: CASRKPQGRDGYTF. This chain uses TRBV6-1 with TRBJ1-2, with a weak D call TRBD1 (5 bases). V shed 6 bases and J shed 6 bases, with 17 bases lying between them. This CDR3 is built from 14 residues. The V gene's germline CDR1 is MNHNS and CDR2 SASEGT.

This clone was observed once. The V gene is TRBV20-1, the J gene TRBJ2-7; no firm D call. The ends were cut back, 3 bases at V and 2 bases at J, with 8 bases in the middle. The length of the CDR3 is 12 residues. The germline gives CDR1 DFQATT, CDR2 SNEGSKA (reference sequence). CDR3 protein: CSASDGAYEQYF. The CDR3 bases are TGCAGTGCTAGTGATGGAGCCTACGAGCAGTACTTC.

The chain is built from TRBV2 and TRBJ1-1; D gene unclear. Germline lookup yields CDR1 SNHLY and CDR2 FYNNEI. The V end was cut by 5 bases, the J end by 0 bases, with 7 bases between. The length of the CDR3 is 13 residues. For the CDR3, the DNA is TGTGCCAGCAGTACAGACGTGAACACTGAAGCTTTCTTT. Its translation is CASSTDVNTEAFF.

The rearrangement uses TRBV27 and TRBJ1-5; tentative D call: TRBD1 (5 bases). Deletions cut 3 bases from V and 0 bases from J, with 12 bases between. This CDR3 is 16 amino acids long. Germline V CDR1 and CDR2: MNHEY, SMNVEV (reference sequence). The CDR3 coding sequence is TGTGCCAGCAGTTTCCCTTTACAGGTTAGCAATCAGCCCCAGCATTTT. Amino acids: CASSFPLQVSNQPQHF.

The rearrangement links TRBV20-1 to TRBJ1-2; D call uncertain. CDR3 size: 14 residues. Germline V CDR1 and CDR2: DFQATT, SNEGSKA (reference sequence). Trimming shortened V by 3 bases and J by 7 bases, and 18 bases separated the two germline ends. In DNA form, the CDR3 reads TGCAGTGCTAGTGGTAATGCGGGTGGTGGTGGCTACACCTTC. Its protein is CSASGNAGGGGYTF.

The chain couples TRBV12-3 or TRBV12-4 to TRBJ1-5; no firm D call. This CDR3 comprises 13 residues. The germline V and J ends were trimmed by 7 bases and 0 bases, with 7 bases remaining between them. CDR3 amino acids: CASKWASNQPQHF. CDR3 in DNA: TGTGCCAGCAAGTGGGCTAGCAATCAGCCCCAGCATTTT.

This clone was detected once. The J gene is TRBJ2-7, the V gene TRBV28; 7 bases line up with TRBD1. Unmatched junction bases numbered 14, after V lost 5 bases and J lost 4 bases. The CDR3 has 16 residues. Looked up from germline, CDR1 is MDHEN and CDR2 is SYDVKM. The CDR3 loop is CASSTRVTGYPYEQYF. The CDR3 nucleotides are TGTGCCAGCAGTACCCGGGTGACAGGGTATCCTTACGAGCAGTACTTC.

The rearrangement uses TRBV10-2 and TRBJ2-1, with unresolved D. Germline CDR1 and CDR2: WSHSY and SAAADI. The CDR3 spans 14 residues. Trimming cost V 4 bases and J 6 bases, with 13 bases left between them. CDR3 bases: TGCGCCAGCAGTGCCGCGCCCGTCCCCAATGAGCAGTTCTTC. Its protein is CASSAAPVPNEQFF.

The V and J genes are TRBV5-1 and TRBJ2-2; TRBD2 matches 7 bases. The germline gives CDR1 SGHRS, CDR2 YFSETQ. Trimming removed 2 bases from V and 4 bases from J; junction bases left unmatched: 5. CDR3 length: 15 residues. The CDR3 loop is CASSFAGEGTGELFF. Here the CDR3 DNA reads TGCGCCAGCAGCTTCGCGGGAGAAGGCACCGGGGAGCTGTTTTTT. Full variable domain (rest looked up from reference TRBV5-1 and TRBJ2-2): KAGVTQTPRYLIKTRGQQVTLSCSPISGHRSVSWYQQTPGQGLQFLFEYFSETQRNKGNFPGRFSGRQFSNSRSEMNVSTLELGDSALYLCASSFAGEGTGELFFGEGSRLTVL.

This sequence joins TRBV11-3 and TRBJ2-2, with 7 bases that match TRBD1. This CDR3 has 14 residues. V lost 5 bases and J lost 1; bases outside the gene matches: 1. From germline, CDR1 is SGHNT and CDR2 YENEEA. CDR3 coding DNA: TGTGCCAGCAGCCGGGACAGGAACACCGGGGAGCTGTTTTTT. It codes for CASSRDRNTGELFF.

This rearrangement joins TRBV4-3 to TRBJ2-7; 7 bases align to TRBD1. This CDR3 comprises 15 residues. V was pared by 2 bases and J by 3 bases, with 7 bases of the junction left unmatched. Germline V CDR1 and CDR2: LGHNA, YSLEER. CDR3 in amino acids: CASSQKGGQYYEQYF. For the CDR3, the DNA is TGCGCCAGCAGCCAAAAAGGGGGCCAGTACTACGAGCAGTACTTC.

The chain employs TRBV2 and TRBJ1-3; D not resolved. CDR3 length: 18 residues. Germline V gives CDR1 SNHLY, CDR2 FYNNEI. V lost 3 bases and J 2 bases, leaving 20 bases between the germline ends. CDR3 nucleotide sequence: TGTGCCAGCAGTGAGCAGGTTGGACTGCAAGGAGCTGGAAACACCATATATTTT. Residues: CASSEQVGLQGAGNTIYF.

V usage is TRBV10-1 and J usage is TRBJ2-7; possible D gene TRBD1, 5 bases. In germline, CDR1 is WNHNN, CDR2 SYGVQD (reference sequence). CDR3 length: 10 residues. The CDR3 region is CGKGWNEQYF. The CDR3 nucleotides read TGCGGTAAGGGGTGGAACGAGCAGTACTTC.

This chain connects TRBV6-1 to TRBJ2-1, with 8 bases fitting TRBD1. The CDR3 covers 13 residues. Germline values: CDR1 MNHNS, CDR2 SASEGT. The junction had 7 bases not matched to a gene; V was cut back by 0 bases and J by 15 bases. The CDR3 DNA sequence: TGTGCCAGCAGTGAAGCTAGGACAGGGTATCGGTTCTTC. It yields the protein CASSEARTGYRFF.

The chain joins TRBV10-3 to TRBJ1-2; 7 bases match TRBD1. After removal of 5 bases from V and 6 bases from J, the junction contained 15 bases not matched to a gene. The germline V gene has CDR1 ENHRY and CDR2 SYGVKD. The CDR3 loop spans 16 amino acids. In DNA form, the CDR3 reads TGTGCCATCAGTACCTCCCAGGGACAGAGTTTCGATGGCTACACCTTC. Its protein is CAISTSQGQSFDGYTF.

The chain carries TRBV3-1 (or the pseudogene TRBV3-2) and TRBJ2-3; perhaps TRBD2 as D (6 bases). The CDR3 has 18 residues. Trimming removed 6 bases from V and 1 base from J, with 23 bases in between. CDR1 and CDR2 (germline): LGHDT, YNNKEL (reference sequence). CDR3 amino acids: CASRLPTREPWCTDTQYF. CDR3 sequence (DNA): TGTGCCAGCAGGCTCCCAACCCGGGAGCCGTGGTGCACAGATACGCAGTATTTT.

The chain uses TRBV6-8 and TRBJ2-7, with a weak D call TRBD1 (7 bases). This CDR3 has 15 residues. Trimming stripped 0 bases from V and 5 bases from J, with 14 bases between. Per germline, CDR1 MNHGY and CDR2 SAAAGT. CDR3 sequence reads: CASSYSGQGGDEQYF. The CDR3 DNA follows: TGTGCCAGCAGTTACTCGGGTCAGGGGGGCGACGAGCAGTACTTC.

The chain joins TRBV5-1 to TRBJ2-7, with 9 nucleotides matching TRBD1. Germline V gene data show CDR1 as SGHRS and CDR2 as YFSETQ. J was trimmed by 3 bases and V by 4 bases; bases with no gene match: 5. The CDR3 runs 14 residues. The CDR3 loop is CASSAGTGNYEQYF. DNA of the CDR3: TGCGCCAGCAGCGCCGGGACAGGGAACTACGAGCAGTACTTC.

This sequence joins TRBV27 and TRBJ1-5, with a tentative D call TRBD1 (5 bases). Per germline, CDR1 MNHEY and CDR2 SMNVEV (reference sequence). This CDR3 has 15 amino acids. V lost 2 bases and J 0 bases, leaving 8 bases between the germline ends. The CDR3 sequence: CASSLDSNSNQPQHF. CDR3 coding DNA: TGTGCCAGCAGTTTAGACAGTAATAGCAATCAGCCCCAGCATTTT.